The clone carrying this T cell receptor beta chain was counted at least ten times. The antigen is undetermined. One entry per CDR3 protein, called by TCRdb with MiXCR from the 5' RACE reads. The data hold some 570,000 distinct CDR3 sequences, with about 20% observed a single time. The record originates from a study of identical twins. Trimming cost V 4 bases and J 9 bases; bases outside gene matches: 11. CDR1 is SGHAT, CDR2 FQNNGV, per germline. This CDR3 comprises 16 residues. Overall study findings and caveats: The study reached conclusions through statistical analysis that was cross-sectional, not following the same donors. Excess twin sharing in beta out-of-frame sequences was weaker.

In addition, the sample was reused for a study of yellow fever vaccine responses in identical twins. In that study: Among the twins, the vaccine T cell response reportedly seemed partly convergent and partly personalized.

The genes are TRBV11-2 and TRBJ2-1; 11 positions match TRBD2. The TCR sequence derives from a woman under 30 in good health. The specimen sequenced was CD4+ T cells sorted from blood. DNA for the CDR3: TGTGCCAGCAGCTCACTCGATAGCGGGGGGGCTTTTGAGCAGTTCTTC. Translation: CASSSLDSGGAFEQFF.